This T cell receptor (beta chain) was recorded in a study of CD8 T cells in ankylosing spondylitis. The study's findings and limits: Clones that were linked to disease were CD8+ and were relatively rare in peripheral blood. A TCR beta motif of eight or nine highly homologous variants seemed to mark ankylosing spondylitis blood.

The V end lost 3 bases, the J end lost 2 bases, and 8 bases lay between the germline ends. The CDR3 runs to 13 residues. With respect to this clonotype: Its antigen is not known.

TCR beta libraries were made by quantitative 5'-RACE with molecular barcodes. Via MiXCR, TCRdb re-called the 5' RACE reads, giving one row per CDR3 protein. Seen here are fewer than 130,000 distinct CDR3 sequences, 20% to 30% observed once, and the top ten hold about 12%. The rearrangement uses TRBV12-3 or TRBV12-4 and TRBJ2-7, with D possibly matching TRBD2 (5 bases). This TCR derives from a male donor with ankylosing spondylitis. The specimen sequenced was synovial fluid, either unsorted or a sorted T cell fraction (not recorded which). CDR3 DNA: TGTGCCAGCAGTTTTGTGGGAGCCTACGAGCAGTACTTC. Translation: CASSFVGAYEQYF.